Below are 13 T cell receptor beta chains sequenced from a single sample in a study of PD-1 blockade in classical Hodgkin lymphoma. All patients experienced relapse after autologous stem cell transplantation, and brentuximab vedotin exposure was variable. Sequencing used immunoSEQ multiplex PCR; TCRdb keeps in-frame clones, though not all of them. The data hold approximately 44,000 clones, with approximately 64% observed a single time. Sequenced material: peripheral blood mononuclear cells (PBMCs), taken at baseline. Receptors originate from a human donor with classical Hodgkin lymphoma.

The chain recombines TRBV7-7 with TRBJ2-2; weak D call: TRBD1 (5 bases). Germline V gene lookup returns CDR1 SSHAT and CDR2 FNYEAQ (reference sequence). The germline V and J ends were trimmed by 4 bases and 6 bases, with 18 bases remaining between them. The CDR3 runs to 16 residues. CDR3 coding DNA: TGTGCCAGCAGCTCCGCCTCAGGGTTTGATTCCGGGGAGCTGTTTTTT. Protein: CASSSASGFDSGELFF.

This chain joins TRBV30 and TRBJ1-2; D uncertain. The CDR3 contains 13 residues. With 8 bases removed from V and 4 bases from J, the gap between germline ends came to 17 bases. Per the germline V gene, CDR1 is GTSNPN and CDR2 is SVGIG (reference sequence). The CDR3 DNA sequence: TGTGCCGGAACTCCTGCACATTCCTATGGCTACACCTTC. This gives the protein CAGTPAHSYGYTF.

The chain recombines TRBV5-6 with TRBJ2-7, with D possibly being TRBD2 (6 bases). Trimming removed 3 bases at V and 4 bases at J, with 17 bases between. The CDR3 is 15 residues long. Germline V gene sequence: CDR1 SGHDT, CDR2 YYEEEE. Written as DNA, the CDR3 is TGTGCCAGCAGCTGGGGGACGGGGGTACTGTACGAGCAGTACTTC. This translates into CASSWGTGVLYEQYF.

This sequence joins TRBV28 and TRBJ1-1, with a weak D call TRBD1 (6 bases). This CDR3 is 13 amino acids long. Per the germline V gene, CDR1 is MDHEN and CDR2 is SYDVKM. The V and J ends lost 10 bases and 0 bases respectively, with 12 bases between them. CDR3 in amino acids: CAIKGDMNTEAFF. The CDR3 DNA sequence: TGTGCCATTAAGGGGGACATGAACACTGAAGCTTTCTTT.

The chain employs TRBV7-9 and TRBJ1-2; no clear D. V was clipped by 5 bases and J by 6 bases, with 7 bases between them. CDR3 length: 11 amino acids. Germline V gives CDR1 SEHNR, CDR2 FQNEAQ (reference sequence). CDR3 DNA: TGTGCCAGCAGCCCTACAGATGGCTACACCTTC. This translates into CASSPTDGYTF.

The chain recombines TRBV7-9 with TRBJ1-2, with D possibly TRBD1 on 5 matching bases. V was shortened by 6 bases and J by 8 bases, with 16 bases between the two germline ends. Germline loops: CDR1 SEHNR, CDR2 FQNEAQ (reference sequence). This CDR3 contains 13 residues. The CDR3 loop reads CASRQDLMEGYTF. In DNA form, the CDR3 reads TGTGCCAGCAGACAGGACCTCATGGAGGGCTACACCTTC. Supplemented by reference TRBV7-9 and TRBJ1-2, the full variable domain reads DTGVSQNPRHKITKRGQNVTFRCDPISEHNRLYWYRQTLGQGPEFLTYFQNEAQLEKSRLLSDRFSAERPKGSFSTLEIQRTEQGDSAMYLCASRQDLMEGYTFGSGTRLTVV.

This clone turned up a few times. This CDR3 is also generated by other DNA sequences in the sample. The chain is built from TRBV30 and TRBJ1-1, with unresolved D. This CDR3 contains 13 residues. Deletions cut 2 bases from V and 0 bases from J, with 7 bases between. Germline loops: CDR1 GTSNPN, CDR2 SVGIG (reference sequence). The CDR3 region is CAWSRQMNTEAFF. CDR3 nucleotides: TGTGCCTGGAGTCGGCAGATGAACACTGAAGCTTTCTTT.

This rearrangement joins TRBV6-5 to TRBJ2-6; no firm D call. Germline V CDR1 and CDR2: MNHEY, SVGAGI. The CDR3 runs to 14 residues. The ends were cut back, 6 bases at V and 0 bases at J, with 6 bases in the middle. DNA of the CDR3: TGTGCCAGCAGGGCCCACTCTGGGGCCAACGTCCTGACTTTC. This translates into CASRAHSGANVLTF.

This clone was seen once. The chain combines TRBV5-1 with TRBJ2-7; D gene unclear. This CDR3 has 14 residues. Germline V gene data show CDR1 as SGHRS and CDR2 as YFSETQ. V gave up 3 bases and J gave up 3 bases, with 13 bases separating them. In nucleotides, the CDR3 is TGCGCCAGCAGCTCCCTAGACTGGAACTACGAGCAGTACTTC. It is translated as CASSSLDWNYEQYF.

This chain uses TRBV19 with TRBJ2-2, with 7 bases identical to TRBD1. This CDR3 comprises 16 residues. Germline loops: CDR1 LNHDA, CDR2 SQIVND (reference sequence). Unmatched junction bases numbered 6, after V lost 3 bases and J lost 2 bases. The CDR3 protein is CASSIKGALNTGELFF. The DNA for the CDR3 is TGTGCCAGTAGTATTAAGGGGGCCCTTAACACCGGGGAGCTGTTTTTT.

The CDR3 loop is CATSRGEYNSPLHF. CDR3 DNA: TGTGCCACCAGCAGAGGGGAATACAATTCACCCCTCCACTTT. The chain links TRBV15 to TRBJ1-6, with D hard to call. V lost 1 base and J 7 bases, leaving 8 bases between the germline ends. The germline CDR1 and CDR2 sequences are LNHNV and YYDKDF (reference sequence). The CDR3 length is 14 residues.

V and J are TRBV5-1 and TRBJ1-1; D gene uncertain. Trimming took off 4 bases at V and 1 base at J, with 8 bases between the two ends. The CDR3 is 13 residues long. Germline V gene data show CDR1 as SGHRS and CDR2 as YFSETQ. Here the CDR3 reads CASSVRENTEAFF. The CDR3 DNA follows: TGCGCCAGCAGCGTACGCGAGAACACTGAAGCTTTCTTT.

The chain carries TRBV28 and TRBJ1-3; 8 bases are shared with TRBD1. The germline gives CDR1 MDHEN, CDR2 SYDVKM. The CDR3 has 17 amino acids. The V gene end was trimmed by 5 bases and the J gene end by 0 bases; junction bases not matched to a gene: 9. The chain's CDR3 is CASSIRTGMSSGNTIYF. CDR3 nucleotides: TGTGCCAGCAGTATCCGGACAGGGATGAGCTCTGGAAACACCATATATTTT. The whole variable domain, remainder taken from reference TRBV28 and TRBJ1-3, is DVKVTQSSRYLVKRTGEKVFLECVQDMDHENMFWYRQDPGLGLRLIYFSYDVKMKEKGDIPEGYSVSREKKERFSLILESASTNQTSMYLCASSIRTGMSSGNTIYFGEGSWLTVV.